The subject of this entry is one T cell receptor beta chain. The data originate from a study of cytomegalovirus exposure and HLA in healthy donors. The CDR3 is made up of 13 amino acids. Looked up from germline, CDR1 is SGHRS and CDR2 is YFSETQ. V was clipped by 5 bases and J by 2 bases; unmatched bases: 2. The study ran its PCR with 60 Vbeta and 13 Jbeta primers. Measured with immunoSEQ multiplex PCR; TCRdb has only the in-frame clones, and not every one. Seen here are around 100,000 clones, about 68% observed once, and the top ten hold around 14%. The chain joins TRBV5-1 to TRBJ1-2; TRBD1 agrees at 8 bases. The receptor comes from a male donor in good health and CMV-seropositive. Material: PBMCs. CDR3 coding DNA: TGCGCCAGCAGGACAGGGGACAACTATGGCTACACCTTC. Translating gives CASRTGDNYGYTF.